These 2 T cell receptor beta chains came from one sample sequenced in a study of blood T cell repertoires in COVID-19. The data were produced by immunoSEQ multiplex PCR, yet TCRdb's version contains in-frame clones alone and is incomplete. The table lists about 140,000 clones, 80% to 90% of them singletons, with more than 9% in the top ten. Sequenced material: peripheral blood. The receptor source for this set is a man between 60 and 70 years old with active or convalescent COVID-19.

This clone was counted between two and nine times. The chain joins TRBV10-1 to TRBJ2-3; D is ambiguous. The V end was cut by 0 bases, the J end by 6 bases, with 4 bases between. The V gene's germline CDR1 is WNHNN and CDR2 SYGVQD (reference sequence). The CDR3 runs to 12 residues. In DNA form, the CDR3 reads TGCGCCAGCAGTGAGTCCGGGGATACGCAGTATTTT. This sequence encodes CASSESGDTQYF.

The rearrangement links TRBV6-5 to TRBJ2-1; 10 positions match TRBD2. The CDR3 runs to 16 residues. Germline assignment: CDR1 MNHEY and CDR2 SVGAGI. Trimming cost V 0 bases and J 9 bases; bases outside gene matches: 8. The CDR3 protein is CASSYSSTSGTAEQFF. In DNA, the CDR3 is TGTGCCAGCAGTTACTCGAGTACTAGCGGGACGGCTGAGCAGTTCTTC.